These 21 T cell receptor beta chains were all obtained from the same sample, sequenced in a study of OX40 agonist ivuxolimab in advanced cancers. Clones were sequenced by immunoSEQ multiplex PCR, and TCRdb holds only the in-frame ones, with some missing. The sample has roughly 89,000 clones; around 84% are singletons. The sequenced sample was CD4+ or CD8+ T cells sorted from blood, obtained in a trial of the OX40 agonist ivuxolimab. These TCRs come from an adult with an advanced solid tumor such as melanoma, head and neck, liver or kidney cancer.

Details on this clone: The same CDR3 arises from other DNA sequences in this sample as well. In DNA form, the CDR3 reads TGCGCCAGCAGCCAGGGTAGGGGCGAGACCCAGTACTTC. Amino acid sequence: CASSQGRGETQYF. The rearrangement joins TRBV4-1 to TRBJ2-5, with D tentatively TRBD1 (5 bases). The length of the CDR3 is 13 residues. With 3 bases removed from V and 5 bases from J, the gap between germline ends came to 10 bases. Germline CDR1 MGHRA, CDR2 YSYEKL.

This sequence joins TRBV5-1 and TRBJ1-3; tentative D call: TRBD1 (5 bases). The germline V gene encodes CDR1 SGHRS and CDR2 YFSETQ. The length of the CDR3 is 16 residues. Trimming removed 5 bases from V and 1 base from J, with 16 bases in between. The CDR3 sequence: CASSAAEGDSGNTIYF. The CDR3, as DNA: TGCGCCAGCAGTGCTGCGGAAGGGGATTCTGGAAACACCATATATTTT.

This chain's CDR3 is CASSPLSRMAGANVLTF. CDR3 bases: TGTGCCAGCTCACCTCTCTCACGCATGGCTGGGGCCAACGTCCTGACTTTC. The V gene is TRBV18, the J gene TRBJ2-6, with D uncertain. The CDR3 runs to 17 residues. With 3 bases removed from V and 2 bases from J, the gap between germline ends came to 14 bases. Germline V CDR1 and CDR2: KGHSH, LQKENI.

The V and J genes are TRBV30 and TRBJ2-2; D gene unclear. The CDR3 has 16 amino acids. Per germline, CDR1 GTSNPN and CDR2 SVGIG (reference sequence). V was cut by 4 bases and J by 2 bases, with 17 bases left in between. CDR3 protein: CAWMENGLPNTGELFF. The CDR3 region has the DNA TGTGCCTGGATGGAGAACGGGCTGCCCAACACCGGGGAGCTGTTTTTT.

DNA of the CDR3: TGTGCCAGCAGCATGTGGACTAGCACCTACACAGATACGCAGTATTTT. Translated, it gives CASSMWTSTYTDTQYF. The chain recombines TRBV5-6 with TRBJ2-3; 8 bases agree with TRBD2. V trimming: 4 bases; J trimming: 2 bases; junction bases outside the gene matches: 9. Per the germline V gene, CDR1 is SGHDT and CDR2 is YYEEEE. CDR3 length: 16 residues.

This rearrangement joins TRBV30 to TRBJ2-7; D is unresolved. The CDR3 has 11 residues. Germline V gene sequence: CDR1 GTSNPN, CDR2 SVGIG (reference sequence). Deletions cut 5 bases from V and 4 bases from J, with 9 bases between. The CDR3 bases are TGTGCCTGGGCTGGAAGATACGAGCAGTACTTC. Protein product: CAWAGRYEQYF.

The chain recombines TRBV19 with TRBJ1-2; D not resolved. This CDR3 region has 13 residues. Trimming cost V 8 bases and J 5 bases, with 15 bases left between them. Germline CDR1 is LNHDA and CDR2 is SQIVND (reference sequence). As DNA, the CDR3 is TGTGCCAGTCGTCTCTCAGGCATTTATGGCTACACCTTC. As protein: CASRLSGIYGYTF.

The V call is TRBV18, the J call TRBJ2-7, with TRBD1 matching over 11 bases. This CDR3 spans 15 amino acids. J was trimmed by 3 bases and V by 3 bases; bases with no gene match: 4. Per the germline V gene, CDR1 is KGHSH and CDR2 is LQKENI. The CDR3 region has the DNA TGTGCCAGCTCACCGGCCGGGACAGGGGGCTACGAGCAGTACTTC. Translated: CASSPAGTGGYEQYF.

The CDR3 region has the DNA TGCGCCAGCAGTGAGTCGACTGGGTTACGGGAGACCCAGTACTTC. Its translation: CASSESTGLRETQYF. The V call is TRBV10-1, the J call TRBJ2-5; D is uncertain. Trimming removed 0 bases from V and 5 bases from J, with 13 bases in between. CDR1 is WNHNN and CDR2 is SYGVQD in the germline V gene (reference sequence). This CDR3 spans 15 amino acids.

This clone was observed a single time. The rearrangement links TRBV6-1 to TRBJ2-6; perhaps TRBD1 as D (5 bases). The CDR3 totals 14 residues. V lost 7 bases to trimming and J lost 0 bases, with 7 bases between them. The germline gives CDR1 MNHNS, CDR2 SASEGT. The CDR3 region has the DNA TGTGCCAGCATCGGACACTCTGGGGCCAACGTCCTGACTTTC. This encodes CASIGHSGANVLTF.

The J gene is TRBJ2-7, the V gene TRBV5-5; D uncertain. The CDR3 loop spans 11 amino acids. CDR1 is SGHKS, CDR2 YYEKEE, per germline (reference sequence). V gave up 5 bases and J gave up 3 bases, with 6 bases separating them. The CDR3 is CASSRSYEQYF. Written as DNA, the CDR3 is TGTGCCAGCAGTAGGAGCTACGAGCAGTACTTC.

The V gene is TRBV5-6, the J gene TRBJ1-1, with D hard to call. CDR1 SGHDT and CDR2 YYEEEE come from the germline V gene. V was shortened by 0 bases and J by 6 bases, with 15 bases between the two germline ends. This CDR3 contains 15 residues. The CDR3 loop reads CASSLVGRGSSEAFF. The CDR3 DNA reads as TGTGCCAGCAGCTTGGTTGGTCGGGGATCTTCTGAAGCTTTCTTT.

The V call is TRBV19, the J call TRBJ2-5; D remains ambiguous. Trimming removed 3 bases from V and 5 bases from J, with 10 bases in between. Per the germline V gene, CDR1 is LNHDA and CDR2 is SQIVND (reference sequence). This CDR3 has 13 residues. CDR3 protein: CASSMIFGETQYF. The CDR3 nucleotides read TGTGCCAGTAGTATGATATTCGGGGAGACCCAGTACTTC.

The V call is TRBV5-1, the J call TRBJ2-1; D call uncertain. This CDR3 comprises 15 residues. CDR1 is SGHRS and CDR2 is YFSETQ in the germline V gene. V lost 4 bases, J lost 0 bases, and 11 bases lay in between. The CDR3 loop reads CASSVWTDSYNEQFF. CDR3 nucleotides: TGCGCCAGCAGCGTGTGGACGGACTCCTACAATGAGCAGTTCTTC.

CDR3 residues: CASSELGAGSPLHF. The CDR3 DNA is TGTGCCAGCAGTGAGCTGGGGGCAGGATCACCCCTCCACTTT. The chain uses TRBV6-1 and TRBJ1-6; possible D gene TRBD1, 6 bases. V was trimmed by 3 bases and J by 10 bases, leaving 13 bases between them. The CDR3 contains 14 residues. Germline V gene sequence: CDR1 MNHNS, CDR2 SASEGT.

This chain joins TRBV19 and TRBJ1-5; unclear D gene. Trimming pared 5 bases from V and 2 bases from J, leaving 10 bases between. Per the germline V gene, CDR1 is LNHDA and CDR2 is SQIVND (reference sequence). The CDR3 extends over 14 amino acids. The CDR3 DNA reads TGTGCCAGTAGTGGCTGGGGTGGCAATCAGCCCCAGCATTTT. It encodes CASSGWGGNQPQHF.

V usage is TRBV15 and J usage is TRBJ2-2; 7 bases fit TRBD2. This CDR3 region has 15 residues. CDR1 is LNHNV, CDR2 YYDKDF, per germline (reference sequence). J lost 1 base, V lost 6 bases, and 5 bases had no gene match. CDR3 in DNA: TGTGCCACCAGGTCCGGACTAGGGAACACCGGGGAGCTGTTTTTT. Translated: CATRSGLGNTGELFF. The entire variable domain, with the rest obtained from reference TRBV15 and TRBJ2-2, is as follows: DAMVIQNPRYQVTQFGKPVTLSCSQTLNHNVMYWYQQKSSQAPKLLFHYYDKDFNNEADTPDNFQSRRPNTSFCFLDIRSPGLGDTAMYLCATRSGLGNTGELFFGEGSRLTVL.

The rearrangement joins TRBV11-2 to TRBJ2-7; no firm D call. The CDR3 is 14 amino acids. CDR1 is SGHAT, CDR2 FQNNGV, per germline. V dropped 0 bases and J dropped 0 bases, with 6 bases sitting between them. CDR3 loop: CASSLEPSSYEQYF. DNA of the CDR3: TGTGCCAGCAGCTTAGAGCCGAGCTCCTACGAGCAGTACTTC.

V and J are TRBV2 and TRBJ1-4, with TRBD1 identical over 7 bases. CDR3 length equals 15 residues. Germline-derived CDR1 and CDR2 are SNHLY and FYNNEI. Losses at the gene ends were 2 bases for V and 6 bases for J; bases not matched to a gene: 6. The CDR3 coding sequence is TGTGCCAGCAGTGAACCGACAGGGACTTATGAAAAACTGTTTTTT. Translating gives CASSEPTGTYEKLFF.

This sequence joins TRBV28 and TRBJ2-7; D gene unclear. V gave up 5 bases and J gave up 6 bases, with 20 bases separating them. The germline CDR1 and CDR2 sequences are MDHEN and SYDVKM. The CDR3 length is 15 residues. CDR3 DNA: TGTGCCAGCAGTCCCCCCTGGATAACCCTCACCGAGCAGTACTTC. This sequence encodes CASSPPWITLTEQYF.

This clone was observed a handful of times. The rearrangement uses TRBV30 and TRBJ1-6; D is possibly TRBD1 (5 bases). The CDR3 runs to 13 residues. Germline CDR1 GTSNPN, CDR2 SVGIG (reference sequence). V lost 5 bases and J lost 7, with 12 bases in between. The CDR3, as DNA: TGTGCCTGGGTAAACAGGTCCAATTCACCCCTCCACTTT. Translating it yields CAWVNRSNSPLHF.